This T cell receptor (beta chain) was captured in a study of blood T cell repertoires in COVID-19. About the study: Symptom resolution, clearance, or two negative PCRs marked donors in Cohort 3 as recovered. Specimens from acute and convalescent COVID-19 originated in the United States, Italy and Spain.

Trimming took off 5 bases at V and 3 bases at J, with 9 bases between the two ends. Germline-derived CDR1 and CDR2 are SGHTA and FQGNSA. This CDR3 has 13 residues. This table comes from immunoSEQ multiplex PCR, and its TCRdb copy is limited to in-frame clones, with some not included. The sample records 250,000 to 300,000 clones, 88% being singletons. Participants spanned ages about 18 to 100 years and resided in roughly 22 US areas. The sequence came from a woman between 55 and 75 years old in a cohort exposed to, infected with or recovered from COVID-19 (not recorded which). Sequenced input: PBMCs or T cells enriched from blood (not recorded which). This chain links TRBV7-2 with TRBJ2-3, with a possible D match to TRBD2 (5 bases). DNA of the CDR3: TGTGCCAGCAGCGGGAGTTGGACAGATACGCAGTATTTT. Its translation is CASSGSWTDTQYF.